The T cell receptor (beta chain) under discussion was sequenced for a study of blood T cell repertoires in COVID-19. For the study at large: Italy, Spain and the United States were the sources of the convalescent and acute COVID-19 samples. From T cells, B-cell-depleted T cells, or PBMCs came the material, which was cDNA or gDNA.

As handled by the study authors: Estimates of nucleated cell counts were drawn from the amplification of reference gene primers. Here immunoSEQ multiplex PCR was the method, and the copy in TCRdb shows in-frame clones only, minus some. V and J calls plus clone size are reproduced from that table; the DNA served to infer D and trimming. The sample records 85,000 to 90,000 clones, 89% being singletons. The V end lost 1 base, the J end lost 6 bases, and 12 bases lay between the germline ends. Germline V gives CDR1 SEHNR, CDR2 FQNEAQ (reference sequence). The length of the CDR3 is 14 residues. This TCR was recovered from a woman older than 75 with active COVID-19. The chain carries TRBV7-9 and TRBJ2-5, with a weak D call TRBD2 (5 bases). Sample: peripheral blood. The CDR3 nucleotides read TGTGCCAGCAGCTTAGGGACGGGATCGAAGACCCAGTACTTC. Encoded protein: CASSLGTGSKTQYF.